This TCR beta chain was captured in a study of cytomegalovirus exposure and HLA in healthy donors. Study-wide background: Both the approximately 130 validation repertoires and the approximately 700 first-cohort repertoires used the same platform, as reported by a later analysis.

Points from the study as a whole: TCR beta chains numbering under 200 were designated cytomegalovirus-associated. For most TCR sequences rarity was the rule, although some public TCRs occurred in many donors.

Method: immunoSEQ multiplex PCR; TCRdb's copy keeps in-frame clones and lacks some. The sample shows about 280,000 clones, approximately 88% of them seen only once. From germline, CDR1 is MNHNY and CDR2 SVGAGI (reference sequence). The CDR3 has 13 residues. V lost 6 bases, J lost 3 bases, and 9 bases lay in between. Concerning this clone: The antigen is undetermined.

This rearrangement joins TRBV6-6 to TRBJ1-5; possibly TRBD1 for D (6 bases). The sequencing input was PBMCs. This receptor was identified in a woman aged 18-29 years in good health and CMV-seronegative. In nucleotides, the CDR3 is TGTGCCAGCAGCTGGGACACCAATCAGCCCCAGCATTTT. It translates to CASSWDTNQPQHF.